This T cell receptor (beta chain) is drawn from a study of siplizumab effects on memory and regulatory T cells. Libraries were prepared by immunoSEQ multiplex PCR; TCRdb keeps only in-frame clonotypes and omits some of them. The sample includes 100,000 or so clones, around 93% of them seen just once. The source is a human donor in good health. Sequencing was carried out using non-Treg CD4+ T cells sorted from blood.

The CDR3 coding sequence is TGTGCCAGCAGTTTATTAGGGAGATCCGGAAACACCATATATTTT. This translates into CASSLLGRSGNTIYF. V gene TRBV27 combines with J gene TRBJ1-3; the D is unclear. This CDR3 contains 15 residues. The ends were cut back, 1 base at V and 4 bases at J, with 11 bases in the middle. Germline assignment: CDR1 MNHEY and CDR2 SMNVEV (reference sequence).